A single sample is the source of the 8 T cell receptor beta chains below, sequenced in a study of regulatory T cells in long-lasting Graves disease. As to time point: newly diagnosed GD, antithyroid drugs for less than 3 months. RNA from PBMCs was the source of the TCR library. Researchers made TCR beta libraries by using iRepertoire HTBI primers and running Arm-PCR on CDR3 regions. MiXCR was run by TCRdb on the multiplex PCR reads, yielding one entry per CDR3 protein. The profile shows around 400,000 distinct CDR3 sequences, roughly a sixth of them singletons. The sample here was peripheral blood mononuclear cells (PBMCs), taken at new diagnosis, from a patient treated with antithyroid drugs. All receptors come from a female donor with Graves disease.

V and J are TRBV19 and TRBJ2-7; 9 nucleotides match TRBD1. V shed 4 bases and J 4 bases; nucleotides not matched to a gene: 11. CDR3 length: 16 amino acids. Germline V gene data show CDR1 as LNHDA and CDR2 as SQIVND (reference sequence). The CDR3 sequence is CASSTTKGTGRYEQYF. The CDR3 DNA follows: TGTGCCAGTAGTACGACGAAAGGGACAGGGCGTTACGAGCAGTACTTC.

This chain connects TRBV27 to TRBJ1-1, with 9 bases that match TRBD1. Germline V gene sequence: CDR1 MNHEY, CDR2 SMNVEV (reference sequence). Germline trimming cut 6 bases from V and 6 bases from J; bases unmatched to any gene: 8. This CDR3 has 14 amino acids. CDR3 region: CASRSGQGWSEAFF. Written as DNA, the CDR3 is TGTGCCAGCAGATCGGGACAGGGTTGGTCTGAAGCTTTCTTT.

CDR3 loop: CASSAAGVWNEQFF. CDR3 nucleotides: TGTGCCAGCAGTGCTGCGGGGGTTTGGAATGAGCAGTTCTTC. The rearrangement uses TRBV28 and TRBJ2-1; 7 bases match TRBD2. Germline trimming cut 5 bases from V and 7 bases from J; bases unmatched to any gene: 8. From germline, CDR1 is MDHEN and CDR2 SYDVKM. The CDR3 loop spans 14 amino acids.

The rearrangement links TRBV7-2 to TRBJ2-2; perhaps TRBD2 as D (7 bases). The CDR3 has 15 amino acids. V dropped 5 bases and J dropped 5 bases, with 15 bases sitting between them. Per germline, CDR1 SGHTA and CDR2 FQGNSA. This CDR3 is CASSPAGARTGELFF. DNA of the CDR3: TGTGCCAGCAGCCCGGCGGGGGCAAGGACCGGGGAGCTGTTTTTT.

This clonotype was seen at least ten times. This chain joins TRBV5-1 and TRBJ1-1; D is possibly TRBD1 (5 bases). Germline V gene data show CDR1 as SGHRS and CDR2 as YFSETQ. Trimming took 3 bases from V and 11 from J, leaving 20 bases between them. The CDR3 loop spans 14 amino acids. CDR3 nucleotides: TGCGCCAGCAGCTGGGGGTTTTCGAGGAAGGGGGCTTTCTTT. Translation: CASSWGFSRKGAFF.

Many counts were recorded for this clonotype. This chain's CDR3 is CASSLVRGQSHEQYF. CDR3 nucleotides: TGTGCCAGCAGTTTAGTCCGGGGCCAGAGTCACGAGCAGTACTTC. The V gene is TRBV27, the J gene TRBJ2-7; D possibly uses TRBD1 or TRBD2 (5 bases each). V dropped 2 bases and J dropped 5 bases, with 16 bases sitting between them. The CDR3 consists of 15 residues. The germline CDR1 and CDR2 sequences are MNHEY and SMNVEV (reference sequence).

This clonotype was detected only once. With only one base between it and a far larger clone, this is likely a read error. The chain has TRBV20-1 and TRBJ2-3; no definite D call. The better agreement between TRBJ2-7 and the DNA end casts doubt on the J call. The CDR3 is made up of 15 amino acids. Germline V CDR1 and CDR2: DFQATT, SNEGSKA (reference sequence). The DNA for the CDR3 is TGCAGTGCTCCGCCGGAGCTCGGCTCCACTTACGAGCAGTACTTC. This encodes CSAPPELGSTYEQYF.

This clonotype occurred once. The chain couples TRBV7-2 to TRBJ2-1; D is perhaps TRBD2 (5 bases). Trimming took off 8 bases at V and 10 bases at J, with 15 bases between the two ends. Germline V gene data show CDR1 as SGHTA and CDR2 as FQGNSA. This CDR3 has 12 residues. As DNA, the CDR3 is TGTGCCAGCCCTAGCCCTACGGGAGAGCAGTTCTTC. Translation gives CASPSPTGEQFF. Full variable domain (outside the CDR3, taken from reference TRBV7-2 and TRBJ2-1): GAGVSQSPSNKVTEKGKDVELRCDPISGHTALYWYRQSLGQGLEFLIYFQGNSAPDKSGLPSDRFSAERTGGSVSTLTIQRTQQEDSAVYLCASPSPTGEQFFGPGTRLTVL.